The 5 T cell receptor beta chains below were found in one sample sequenced in a study of cytomegalovirus exposure and HLA in healthy donors. The PCR made use of 60 Vbeta and 13 Jbeta primers. TCRdb keeps only in-frame clones here, not all; method: immunoSEQ multiplex PCR. The table records 95,000 to 150,000 clones, approximately 8% of them present only once. Sequenced material: PBMCs. The source is a woman between 40 and 50 years old in good health and CMV-seropositive.

This clone was counted a few times. CDR3 residues: CASSLRFGEGGRTEAFF. CDR3 bases: TGTGCCAGCAGCTTAAGGTTCGGGGAGGGAGGGAGGACTGAAGCTTTCTTT. The J gene is TRBJ1-1, the V gene TRBV7-3, with D unclear. The germline V and J ends were trimmed by 1 base and 5 bases, with 20 bases remaining between them. Germline V gene lookup returns CDR1 SGHTA and CDR2 FQGTGA. The CDR3 contains 17 residues.

Remarks on this clone: Different DNA sequences within this sample yield the same CDR3. This chain links TRBV11-2 with TRBJ1-2; TRBD1 agrees at 7 bases. Trimming cost V 6 bases and J 8 bases; bases outside gene matches: 12. Per germline, CDR1 SGHAT and CDR2 FQNNGV. This CDR3 comprises 14 residues. The CDR3 is CASSFFPGQDGYTF. CDR3 nucleotide sequence: TGTGCCAGCAGTTTTTTCCCCGGACAGGACGGCTACACCTTC. Based on the CDR3 plus reference TRBV11-2 and TRBJ1-2, the full variable domain is EAGVAQSPRYKIIEKRQSVAFWCNPISGHATLYWYQQILGQGPKLLIQFQNNGVVDDSQLPKDRFSAERLKGVDSTLKIQPAKLEDSAVYLCASSFFPGQDGYTFGSGTRLTVV.

This clone has only a few counts. The gene calls are TRBV5-1 and TRBJ1-1; D is possibly TRBD1 (6 bases). V lost 4 bases and J 8 bases, leaving 15 bases between the germline ends. Germline V CDR1 and CDR2: SGHRS, YFSETQ. The CDR3 has 13 amino acids. The CDR3 spells CASSQGHLAEAFF. Here the CDR3 DNA reads TGCGCCAGCAGCCAGGGACACCTCGCAGAAGCTTTCTTT.

J is TRBJ2-1 and V is TRBV20-1, with a weak D call TRBD2 (6 bases). V lost 6 bases and J 8 bases, leaving 11 bases between the germline ends. Germline V gives CDR1 DFQATT, CDR2 SNEGSKA (reference sequence). The CDR3 covers 11 residues. DNA for the CDR3: TGCAGTGCCAGAAGGAGGGATGAGCAGTTCTTC. Its protein is CSARRRDEQFF.

This clone was counted a few times. The gene calls are TRBV19 and TRBJ2-3, with D perhaps matching TRBD1 (5 bases). Between the trimmed V and J ends, which lost 7 bases and 0 bases, there was a span of 8 bases. The germline gives CDR1 LNHDA, CDR2 SQIVND (reference sequence). This CDR3 comprises 13 residues. The DNA for the CDR3 is TGTGCCAGTAATCACAGGAGCACAGATACGCAGTATTTT. Protein sequence: CASNHRSTDTQYF.